The 16 T cell receptor beta chains reported below all come from one sample, sequenced in a study of T cells expressing NK-cell markers. TCRdb reanalyzed the 5' RACE reads, giving one entry per CDR3 protein sequence and no DNA. In all, the sample yields fewer than 200,000 distinct CDR3 sequences. The sample comprised blood T cells: a sorted CD56 or NKG2C T cell subset, CD4+ or CD8+ T cells, or bulk PBMC T cells (not recorded which). The receptors were sampled from a woman aged 18-70 years in good health.

The chain employs TRBV21-1 and TRBJ2-3. TRBV21-1 is tagged as a pseudogene. The CDR3 has 13 residues. The CDR3 loop reads CAIQGLAKDTQYF.

CDR3 residues: CASSSGTRGTQYF. V usage is TRBV5-1 and J usage is TRBJ2-5; TCRdb's D call, TRBD2, is unchecked because there is no DNA. Germline values: CDR1 SGHRS, CDR2 YFSETQ. The CDR3 contains 13 residues. Filled out from reference TRBV5-1 and TRBJ2-5, the complete variable domain reads KAGVTQTPRYLIKTRGQQVTLSCSPISGHRSVSWYQQTPGQGLQFLFEYFSETQRNKGNFPGRFSGRQFSNSRSEMNVSTLELGDSALYLCASSSGTRGTQYFGPGTRLLVL.

This sequence joins TRBV5-5 and TRBJ2-7. The CDR3 spans 14 residues. The germline CDR1 and CDR2 sequences are SGHKS and YYEKEE (reference sequence). The CDR3 sequence is CASSLVGRSYEQYF.

This chain links TRBV19 with TRBJ2-7; no DNA is available, so the TRBD1 call from TCRdb remains unchecked. Germline assignment: CDR1 LNHDA and CDR2 SQIVND (reference sequence). CDR3 length equals 14 residues. CDR3 amino acids: CASSTRTGVYEQYF.

V is TRBV11-2 and J is TRBJ2-1; TCRdb names TRBD2, which stays unverified in the absence of DNA. This CDR3 spans 17 amino acids. CDR1 SGHAT and CDR2 FQNNGV come from the germline V gene. The CDR3 sequence: CASSLVGLAGSRGEQFF.

The chain is built from TRBV4-1 and TRBJ1-4. CDR1 and CDR2 from the germline V gene are MGHRA and YSYEKL. CDR3 length: 14 residues. CDR3 loop: CASSQRGNNEKLFF.

This chain joins TRBV12-3 or TRBV12-4 and TRBJ2-6; TCRdb gives TRBD1 as the D gene, but with no DNA this cannot be confirmed. This CDR3 spans 15 amino acids. The CDR3 protein is CASSPPAARANVLTF.

The chain combines TRBV20-1 with TRBJ1-4. This CDR3 spans 13 amino acids. Germline V gives CDR1 DFQATT, CDR2 SNEGSKA (reference sequence). CDR3 loop: CSARVSANEKLFF.

This chain uses TRBV14 with TRBJ1-1. CDR1 and CDR2 (germline): SGHDN, FVKESK. This CDR3 is built from 15 residues. CDR3 residues: CASSQGSGINTEAFF.

The chain is built from TRBV7-2 and TRBJ2-7; the TCRdb call, TRBD1, lacks DNA for checking. CDR1 is SGHTA and CDR2 is FQGNSA in the germline V gene. The CDR3 spans 16 residues. CDR3 sequence reads: CASSTRGGTPGYEQYF. Combining the CDR3 with reference TRBV7-2 and TRBJ2-7 gives the whole variable domain GAGVSQSPSNKVTEKGKDVELRCDPISGHTALYWYRQSLGQGLEFLIYFQGNSAPDKSGLPSDRFSAERTGGSVSTLTIQRTQQEDSAVYLCASSTRGGTPGYEQYFGPGTRLTVT.

The V call is TRBV5-1, the J call TRBJ1-1. CDR3 length: 16 residues. Germline loops: CDR1 SGHRS, CDR2 YFSETQ. The CDR3 sequence is CASSKPDTLGNTEAFF.

The chain joins TRBV7-8 to TRBJ2-5; TCRdb's D gene call, TRBD2, goes unchecked for lack of DNA. CDR1 and CDR2 (germline): SGHVS, FQNEAQ. CDR3 length: 15 residues. CDR3 amino acids: CASTTGWTRGETQYF.

The CDR3 here is CASSEYGVAGGGEQYF. The J gene is TRBJ2-7, the V gene TRBV25-1; TCRdb names TRBD2, which stays unverified in the absence of DNA. The germline CDR1 and CDR2 sequences are MGHDK and SYGVNS. There are 16 residues in the CDR3.

The chain has TRBV20-1 and TRBJ1-2. The CDR3 is made up of 13 amino acids. Germline-derived CDR1 and CDR2 are DFQATT and SNEGSKA (reference sequence). This CDR3 is CSAERAAGNGYTF.

V and J are TRBV7-3 and TRBJ1-4; the D call from TCRdb, TRBD1, cannot be confirmed without DNA. CDR1 is SGHTA and CDR2 is FQGTGA in the germline V gene. The CDR3 is made up of 15 amino acids. CDR3 sequence reads: CASRTVDRVDEKLFF. The entire variable domain, with the rest obtained from reference TRBV7-3 and TRBJ1-4, is as follows: GAGVSQTPSNKVTEKGKYVELRCDPISGHTALYWYRQSLGQGPEFLIYFQGTGAADDSGLPNDRFFAVRPEGSVSTLKIQRTERGDSAVYLCASRTVDRVDEKLFFGSGTQLSVL.

V is TRBV6-1 and J is TRBJ2-1; absent DNA, TCRdb's TRBD1 call cannot be checked. CDR1 and CDR2 (germline): MNHNS, SASEGT. The CDR3 has 13 amino acids. This CDR3 is CASSEIRDYEQFF.